This TCR beta chain stems from a study of monozygotic twins with inflammatory bowel disease. TCRdb re-analyzed the 5' RACE reads; it lists each CDR3 protein once, without DNA. The sample includes roughly 200,000 distinct CDR3 sequences. From germline, CDR1 is SGHAT and CDR2 FQNNGV. This CDR3 region has 16 residues. The source of this sequence is a human donor with ulcerative colitis or Crohn's disease, or a healthy co-twin of an affected twin (not recorded which). Sequencing was done on a sample of blood. V is TRBV11-2 and J is TRBJ1-4; without DNA, the TCRdb call of TRBD1 cannot be checked. The CDR3 is CASSPGQPATNEKLFF.